A single sample gave rise to the 30 T cell receptor beta chains below, sequenced in a study of technical replicates of blood from several donors. Assay: immunoSEQ multiplex PCR; the TCRdb copy retains only in-frame clones and omits some. The table has roughly 60,000 clones, 85% to 95% seen once. Sequenced material: PBMCs. All receptors come from a human donor in good health. Some clones in this sample may be carry-over from other donors' samples.

Only one count was recorded for this clone. The rearrangement links TRBV6-5 to TRBJ2-7; D uncertain. The V gene lost 0 bases and the J gene lost 6 bases, with 15 bases spanning the gap. The CDR3 consists of 15 residues. Germline lookup yields CDR1 MNHEY and CDR2 SVGAGI. The CDR3 DNA reads as TGTGCCAGCAGTTACTCGGCCAAGCAGGCTGGCGAGCAGTACTTC. Residues: CASSYSAKQAGEQYF.

The chain links TRBV6-5 to TRBJ2-3; perhaps TRBD2 as D (7 bases). The CDR3 covers 14 residues. Germline CDR1 reads MNHEY; CDR2 reads SVGAGI. V was pared by 10 bases and J by 1 base, with 15 bases between. The CDR3 reads CATTRGAGTDTQYF. Here the CDR3 DNA reads TGTGCCACAACCCGGGGGGCGGGCACAGATACGCAGTATTTT.

The CDR3 nucleotides are TGTGCCAGCAGCACGGGACAATATACGCAGTATTTT. Its translation: CASSTGQYTQYF. This chain links TRBV7-2 with TRBJ2-3, with a tentative D call TRBD1 (6 bases). Deletions cut 5 bases from V and 7 bases from J, with 10 bases between. This CDR3 contains 12 residues. Looked up from germline, CDR1 is SGHTA and CDR2 is FQGNSA.

V is TRBV6-5 and J is TRBJ1-1, with 8 bases aligning to TRBD1. The CDR3 length is 15 residues. Per germline, CDR1 MNHEY and CDR2 SVGAGI. V trimming: 1 base; J trimming: 1 base; junction bases outside the gene matches: 2. The DNA of the CDR3 is TGTGCCAGCAGTTACTTTGGACAGGGGAACACTGAAGCTTTCTTT. The encoded protein is CASSYFGQGNTEAFF.

The chain uses TRBV10-3 and TRBJ2-1; D is possibly TRBD2 (7 bases). Between the trimmed V and J ends, which lost 4 bases and 7 bases, there was a span of 14 bases. Looked up from germline, CDR1 is ENHRY and CDR2 is SYGVKD. The CDR3 length is 14 residues. CDR3 in DNA: TGTGCCATCAGTGGGGAGGGGGACGGTAATGAGCAGTTCTTC. Its protein is CAISGEGDGNEQFF.

Concerning this clone itself: The conserved phenylalanine or tryptophan is not found at the CDR3 terminus, so this likely reflects a read error. The chain joins TRBV15 to TRBJ1-6; D is possibly TRBD1 (5 bases). Between the trimmed V and J ends, which lost 5 bases and 9 bases, there was a span of 20 bases. This CDR3 spans 16 amino acids. Germline lookup yields CDR1 LNHNV and CDR2 YYDKDF (reference sequence). The CDR3 DNA is TGTGCCACCAGCTCAAGCGACAGAGACGCTCCTTCACCCCTCCACCTT. Protein sequence: CATSSSDRDAPSPLHL.

The chain uses TRBV7-9 and TRBJ1-1; D gene uncertain. Trimming cost V 6 bases and J 0 bases, with 11 bases left between them. The CDR3 spans 14 residues. The germline gives CDR1 SEHNR, CDR2 FQNEAQ (reference sequence). The DNA for the CDR3 is TGTGCCAGCAGAACAGCCGAGATGAACACTGAAGCTTTCTTT. Amino acid sequence: CASRTAEMNTEAFF.

This chain links TRBV5-5 with TRBJ2-7; unclear D gene. This CDR3 is 11 amino acids long. V lost 4 bases and J 3 bases, leaving 5 bases between the germline ends. Germline values: CDR1 SGHKS, CDR2 YYEKEE (reference sequence). The CDR3 here is CASSPSYEQYF. Here the CDR3 DNA reads TGTGCCAGCAGCCCCAGCTACGAGCAGTACTTC.

The rearrangement links TRBV30 to TRBJ1-3; D is unclear. Germline lookup yields CDR1 GTSNPN and CDR2 SVGIG (reference sequence). The CDR3 spans 13 residues. V was pared by 4 bases and J by 1 base, with 8 bases between. CDR3 DNA sequence: TGTGCCTGGAACCGGGATTCTGGAAACACCATATATTTT. Protein: CAWNRDSGNTIYF.

This clone was recorded only once. The chain combines TRBV4-3 with TRBJ2-7, with D possibly being TRBD1 (5 bases). The CDR3 covers 14 residues. Germline V lookup: CDR1 LGHNA, CDR2 YSLEER. V was cut by 3 bases and J by 9 bases, with 18 bases left in between. The CDR3 region has the DNA TGCGCCAGCAGCCAGGCCAGGACAACCCTGGCGCAGTACTTC. Encoded protein: CASSQARTTLAQYF.

V gene TRBV18 combines with J gene TRBJ1-2, with a weak D call TRBD1 (6 bases). Between the trimmed V and J ends, which lost 2 bases and 0 bases, there was a span of 13 bases. The CDR3 spans 16 residues. CDR1 is KGHSH and CDR2 is LQKENI in the germline V gene. Here the CDR3 DNA reads TGTGCCAGCTCACCAAGTTCAGGGGCCACTAACTATGGCTACACCTTC. It codes for CASSPSSGATNYGYTF.

The chain combines TRBV7-2 with TRBJ1-2, with D unclear. Looked up from germline, CDR1 is SGHTA and CDR2 is FQGNSA. Trimming took 2 bases from V and 6 from J, leaving 10 bases between them. The CDR3 totals 13 residues. The CDR3 region has the DNA TGTGCCAGCAGCTTAAGGGCCGGGGATGGCTACACCTTC. Its translation is CASSLRAGDGYTF.

This clone was detected once. The V gene is TRBV18, the J gene TRBJ1-1; no clear D. The CDR3 has 13 amino acids. With 2 bases removed from V and 4 bases from J, the gap between germline ends came to 8 bases. Germline loops: CDR1 KGHSH, CDR2 LQKENI. The CDR3: CASSPAGITEAFF. The CDR3 DNA follows: TGTGCCAGCTCACCAGCTGGCATCACTGAAGCTTTCTTT. Together with reference TRBV18 and TRBJ1-1, the CDR3 gives the full variable domain: NAGVMQNPRHLVRRRGQEARLRCSPMKGHSHVYWYRQLPEEGLKFMVYLQKENIIDESGMPKERFSAEFPKEGPSILRIQQVVRGDSAAYFCASSPAGITEAFFGQGTRLTVV.

This rearrangement joins TRBV13 to TRBJ1-2, with D tentatively TRBD1 (5 bases). The CDR3 is 14 residues long. V lost 5 bases, J lost 6 bases, and 16 bases lay in between. Per germline, CDR1 PRHDT and CDR2 FYEKMQ (reference sequence). CDR3 region: CASSTRQRVNGYTF. The CDR3 DNA is TGTGCCAGCAGCACCCGACAGAGAGTAAATGGCTACACCTTC.

The chain combines TRBV29-1 with TRBJ2-3; unclear D gene. Germline values: CDR1 SQVTM, CDR2 ANQGSEA. CDR3 length: 12 residues. The germline V and J ends were trimmed by 4 bases and 2 bases, with 7 bases remaining between them. The CDR3 nucleotides read TGCAGCGTTGTACTCACCACAGATACGCAGTATTTT. Its translation is CSVVLTTDTQYF.

The V gene is TRBV27, the J gene TRBJ2-5, with a weak D call TRBD1 (6 bases). This CDR3 comprises 14 residues. Germline CDR1 MNHEY, CDR2 SMNVEV (reference sequence). V lost 5 bases to trimming and J lost 2 bases, with 12 bases between them. CDR3 residues: CASSTGTKQETQYF. Here the CDR3 DNA reads TGTGCCAGCAGTACCGGGACAAAACAAGAGACCCAGTACTTC.

The gene calls are TRBV2 and TRBJ1-5; D remains unclear. CDR3 length: 13 residues. V lost 7 bases and J lost 4, with 11 bases in between. Per the germline V gene, CDR1 is SNHLY and CDR2 is FYNNEI. Here the CDR3 reads CASMYEKNQPQHF. The CDR3 DNA follows: TGTGCCAGCATGTATGAGAAGAATCAGCCCCAGCATTTT.

The V gene is TRBV18, the J gene TRBJ2-5, with TRBD2 matching over 12 bases. Germline assignment: CDR1 KGHSH and CDR2 LQKENI. V gave up 4 bases and J gave up 4 bases; unmatched junction bases: 7. The CDR3 has 16 amino acids. This CDR3 is CASSRTSGNPSETQYF. CDR3 bases: TGTGCCAGCTCACGGACTAGCGGGAACCCATCAGAGACCCAGTACTTC.

V usage is TRBV5-1 and J usage is TRBJ1-1; tentatively, D is TRBD1 (6 bases). Trimming removed 2 bases at V and 2 bases at J, with 10 bases between. The CDR3 totals 14 residues. Germline-derived CDR1 and CDR2 are SGHRS and YFSETQ. The CDR3 DNA reads as TGCGCCAGCAGCTTACAGGGCGGAAACACTGAAGCTTTCTTT. Translated: CASSLQGGNTEAFF.

This chain uses TRBV4-3 with TRBJ2-1, with 8 positions matching TRBD2. V gave up 4 bases and J gave up 8 bases; unmatched junction bases: 10. CDR1 and CDR2 from the germline V gene are LGHNA and YSLEER. The CDR3 totals 15 residues. CDR3 bases: TGCGCCAGCAGCCCAAACCGAGGACTAGCTGATGAGCAGTTCTTC. This sequence encodes CASSPNRGLADEQFF.

The rearrangement links TRBV30 to TRBJ1-2; possible D gene TRBD1, 5 bases. Germline V gives CDR1 GTSNPN, CDR2 SVGIG (reference sequence). This CDR3 has 14 amino acids. Trimming pared 2 bases from V and 8 bases from J, leaving 18 bases between. CDR3 amino acids: CAWSHNMGLGGYTF. As DNA, the CDR3 is TGTGCCTGGAGTCACAACATGGGGCTCGGCGGCTACACCTTC.

The V gene is TRBV7-3, the J gene TRBJ2-1; TRBD2 matches 9 bases. The germline V gene has CDR1 SGHTA and CDR2 FQGTGA. The CDR3 is 13 amino acids. V lost 0 bases and J lost 11; bases outside the gene matches: 2. The CDR3 bases are TGTGCCAGCAGCTTAACTCTAGCGGGAAAGCAGTTCTTC. Amino acids: CASSLTLAGKQFF.

This chain connects TRBV11-1 to TRBJ2-1; D is undetermined. Germline V gene data show CDR1 as SGHAT and CDR2 as FQDESV (reference sequence). The germline V and J ends were trimmed by 4 bases and 3 bases, with 16 bases remaining between them. The length of the CDR3 is 16 residues. CDR3 sequence: CASSSRSSRLYNEQFF. CDR3 sequence (DNA): TGTGCCAGCAGCTCCAGGTCGTCAAGGCTCTACAATGAGCAGTTCTTC.

J is TRBJ2-1 and V is TRBV5-1; TRBD2 aligns across 15 bases. The CDR3 sequence is 16 residues long. The junction had 5 bases not matched to a gene; V was cut back by 4 bases and J by 6 bases. Germline CDR1 reads SGHRS; CDR2 reads YFSETQ. The CDR3 bases are TGCGCCAGCAGCGGGGGACTAGCGGGGGGTGGCAATGAGCAGTTCTTC. Protein sequence: CASSGGLAGGGNEQFF.

The V gene is TRBV6-1, the J gene TRBJ2-5; 9 bases map to TRBD2. In germline, CDR1 is MNHNS, CDR2 SASEGT. The length of the CDR3 is 14 residues. With 7 bases clipped from V and 5 bases from J, the junction kept 8 bases outside the gene matches. The CDR3 DNA is TGTGCCAGCACTCGGCGGGAGGGCCGGGAGACCCAGTACTTC. Its translation is CASTRREGRETQYF.

As for this clone: The identical CDR3 is also encoded by other nucleotide sequences in the sample. The chain carries TRBV7-9 and TRBJ2-3; no definite D call. CDR3 length: 14 amino acids. V was clipped by 0 bases and J by 2 bases, with 6 bases between them. Germline-derived CDR1 and CDR2 are SEHNR and FQNEAQ (reference sequence). For the CDR3, the DNA is TGTGCCAGCAGCTTAGCCCAGGCCACAGATACGCAGTATTTT. It codes for CASSLAQATDTQYF.

The chain uses TRBV5-1 and TRBJ2-7, with a possible D match to TRBD1 (6 bases). The CDR3 loop spans 13 amino acids. V was pared by 3 bases and J by 3 bases, with 10 bases between. CDR1 is SGHRS, CDR2 YFSETQ, per germline. Written as DNA, the CDR3 is TGCGCCAGCAGCTACTCAGGGGTCTACGAGCAGTACTTC. Amino acids: CASSYSGVYEQYF.

The chain is built from TRBV7-9 and TRBJ2-7; 11 bases are a match to TRBD2. V was clipped by 6 bases and J by 3 bases; unmatched bases: 7. Germline loops: CDR1 SEHNR, CDR2 FQNEAQ (reference sequence). There are 15 residues in the CDR3. CDR3 sequence reads: CASRAGTSGDYEQYF. As DNA, the CDR3 is TGTGCCAGCAGAGCAGGGACTAGCGGAGACTACGAGCAGTACTTC. The entire variable domain, with the rest obtained from reference TRBV7-9 and TRBJ2-7, is as follows: DTGVSQNPRHKITKRGQNVTFRCDPISEHNRLYWYRQTLGQGPEFLTYFQNEAQLEKSRLLSDRFSAERPKGSFSTLEIQRTEQGDSAMYLCASRAGTSGDYEQYFGPGTRLTVT.

The chain is built from TRBV11-2 and TRBJ1-1; no clear D gene. CDR1 is SGHAT and CDR2 is FQNNGV in the germline V gene. This CDR3 is built from 14 residues. V was pared by 3 bases and J by 1 base, with 9 bases between. Here the CDR3 reads CASSFSRGNTEAFF. Here the CDR3 DNA reads TGTGCCAGCAGCTTTTCCCGGGGGAACACTGAAGCTTTCTTT.

V and J are TRBV30 and TRBJ2-1; 12 positions agree with TRBD2. The junction had 1 base not matched to a gene; V was cut back by 3 bases and J by 4 bases. CDR1 is GTSNPN, CDR2 SVGIG, per germline (reference sequence). CDR3 size: 14 residues. The CDR3 coding sequence is TGTGCCTGGAGAGGACTAGCGGGATACAATGAGCAGTTCTTC. Protein sequence: CAWRGLAGYNEQFF.